Below, 28 T cell receptor beta chains from the same sample are listed, as sequenced in a study of OX40 agonist ivuxolimab in advanced cancers. TCRdb's table, derived via immunoSEQ multiplex PCR, lists solely in-frame clones and lacks some. This repertoire shows tens of thousands of clones, around 87% found once; its top ten account for approximately 1.3%. Sequenced here: CD4+ or CD8+ T cells sorted from blood, sampled in a trial of the OX40 agonist ivuxolimab. These TCRs come from an adult with an advanced solid tumor such as melanoma, head and neck, liver or kidney cancer.

This clone has a handful of counts. The CDR3 region is CSVVEWGANYGYTF. The CDR3, as DNA: TGCAGCGTCGTTGAGTGGGGTGCTAACTATGGCTACACCTTC. The genes are TRBV29-1 and TRBJ1-2; D remains ambiguous. The germline V gene has CDR1 SQVTM and CDR2 ANQGSEA. V was shortened by 6 bases and J by 0 bases, with 14 bases between the two germline ends. The CDR3 contains 14 residues.

The rearrangement joins TRBV27 to TRBJ1-2; no reliable D call. The germline V and J ends were trimmed by 4 bases and 0 bases, with 15 bases remaining between them. Germline CDR1 MNHEY, CDR2 SMNVEV (reference sequence). The CDR3 has 16 amino acids. The CDR3 DNA follows: TGTGCCAGCAGTTCCCTTGGGTGGCAAGCTAACTATGGCTACACCTTC. Its translation is CASSSLGWQANYGYTF.

This clone was seen only a few times. The genes are TRBV7-6 and TRBJ1-3; D is undetermined. Trimming cost V 4 bases and J 2 bases, with 12 bases left between them. The CDR3 is 15 residues long. Germline V gene lookup returns CDR1 SGHVS and CDR2 FNYEAQ. The CDR3 sequence: CASSSSERAGNTIYF. As DNA, the CDR3 is TGTGCCAGCAGCTCAAGCGAAAGGGCTGGAAACACCATATATTTT.

The gene calls are TRBV29-1 and TRBJ2-7, with a tentative D call TRBD1 (6 bases). The CDR3 covers 13 residues. V dropped 6 bases and J dropped 6 bases, with 18 bases sitting between them. The germline CDR1 and CDR2 sequences are SQVTM and ANQGSEA. The CDR3 loop is CSVIRAGVLEQYF. The CDR3, as DNA: TGCAGCGTGATACGGGCAGGGGTTCTCGAGCAGTACTTC.

The chain joins TRBV21-1 to TRBJ1-2. TRBV21-1 is listed as a pseudogene. The CDR3 has 15 residues. The CDR3 bases are TGTGCCAGCAGCAAATCACCAGCTTTAAATGATGGCTACACCTTC. The encoded protein is CASSKSPALNDGYTF.

This rearrangement joins TRBV11-2 to TRBJ2-7; TRBD1 aligns across 8 bases. This CDR3 spans 14 amino acids. Germline V gene data show CDR1 as SGHAT and CDR2 as FQNNGV. V lost 6 bases to trimming and J lost 2 bases; unmatched junction nucleotides: 6. Here the CDR3 DNA reads TGTGCCAGCAGTCCCCGGACAGGGCCCTACGAGCAGTACTTC. Amino acid sequence: CASSPRTGPYEQYF.

Only a few counts were recorded for this clone. This rearrangement joins TRBV30 to TRBJ2-7, with 10 bases that match TRBD1. Losses at the gene ends were 1 base for V and 6 bases for J; bases not matched to a gene: 0. Germline V gene data show CDR1 as GTSNPN and CDR2 as SVGIG (reference sequence). The CDR3 is 12 residues long. CDR3 residues: CAWSGDRGEQYF. The CDR3 coding sequence is TGTGCCTGGAGTGGGGACAGGGGCGAGCAGTACTTC.

The chain has TRBV7-8 and TRBJ1-1, with 7 bases that match TRBD1. V trimming: 4 bases; J trimming: 6 bases; junction bases outside the gene matches: 8. Germline V lookup: CDR1 SGHVS, CDR2 FQNEAQ. The CDR3 contains 14 residues. The CDR3 nucleotides read TGTGCCAGCAGCTCGGACAGGCTTTTTGCTGAAGCTTTCTTT. It specifies CASSSDRLFAEAFF.

The chain links TRBV15 to TRBJ1-1; 7 positions match TRBD1. Germline loops: CDR1 LNHNV, CDR2 YYDKDF (reference sequence). J gave up 0 bases and V 5 bases, and 6 bases lay outside the gene matches. The CDR3 is made up of 15 amino acids. CDR3: CATSSRQGLNTEAFF. In DNA form, the CDR3 reads TGTGCCACCAGCTCCCGACAGGGTTTGAACACTGAAGCTTTCTTT.

The CDR3 protein is CASSLATGLPNTEAFF. DNA of the CDR3: TGTGCCAGCAGCTTAGCAACCGGGCTTCCGAACACTGAAGCTTTCTTT. The chain couples TRBV7-8 to TRBJ1-1; D gene unclear. Germline CDR1 reads SGHVS; CDR2 reads FQNEAQ. V lost 0 bases and J lost 1, with 12 bases in between. There are 16 residues in the CDR3.

The gene calls are TRBV6-5 and TRBJ2-4; D ambiguous. Germline V lookup: CDR1 MNHEY, CDR2 SVGAGI. Trimming took 2 bases from V and 8 from J, leaving 4 bases between them. The CDR3 has 11 residues. This CDR3 is CASSYRDIQYF. Here the CDR3 DNA reads TGTGCCAGCAGTTACCGCGACATTCAGTACTTC.

V and J are TRBV9 and TRBJ2-1; 10 positions match TRBD2. With 0 bases clipped from V and 13 bases from J, the junction kept 4 bases outside the gene matches. CDR1 and CDR2 from the germline V gene are SGDLS and YYNGEE. The CDR3 consists of 13 residues. The CDR3 sequence is CASSVVLAGDQFF. As DNA, the CDR3 is TGTGCCAGCAGCGTAGTCCTAGCGGGAGACCAGTTCTTC.

The J gene is TRBJ1-1, the V gene TRBV5-8, with D possibly matching TRBD1 (6 bases). V dropped 4 bases and J dropped 7 bases, with 23 bases sitting between them. The CDR3 extends over 16 amino acids. CDR1 is SGHTS, CDR2 YDEGEE, per germline. CDR3 in amino acids: CASSAPGHLKSGEAFF. In DNA form, the CDR3 reads TGTGCCAGCAGCGCACCGGGACATCTAAAGAGCGGTGAAGCTTTCTTT.

The chain uses TRBV5-1 and TRBJ1-2, with TRBD1 identical over 8 bases. The CDR3 has 12 residues. Germline V lookup: CDR1 SGHRS, CDR2 YFSETQ. Trimming removed 4 bases from V and 8 bases from J; junction bases left unmatched: 4. In DNA form, the CDR3 reads TGCGCCAGCAGCGATACAGGGGGAGGCTACACCTTC. Its protein product is CASSDTGGGYTF.

This rearrangement joins TRBV6-1 to TRBJ2-1; perhaps TRBD1 as D (6 bases). CDR3 length equals 13 residues. Trimming shortened V by 4 bases and J by 5 bases, and 9 bases separated the two germline ends. The germline gives CDR1 MNHNS, CDR2 SASEGT. Here the CDR3 DNA reads TGTGCCAGCAGTGGACAGGAGGACAATGAGCAGTTCTTC. As protein: CASSGQEDNEQFF.

The rearrangement links TRBV11-3 to TRBJ2-3; 7 bases are shared with TRBD2. The V segment lost 5 bases and the J segment 0 bases; nucleotides outside the gene matches: 2. Germline V gives CDR1 SGHNT, CDR2 YENEEA. This CDR3 has 14 residues. Written as DNA, the CDR3 is TGTGCCAGCAGCCCGACTAGCAGCACAGATACGCAGTATTTT. The encoded protein is CASSPTSSTDTQYF.

The rearrangement links TRBV5-1 to TRBJ1-2; TRBD1 is a possible D gene (5 bases). The CDR3 extends over 15 amino acids. The V end lost 0 bases, the J end lost 1 base, and 10 bases lay between the germline ends. CDR1 SGHRS and CDR2 YFSETQ come from the germline V gene. In DNA form, the CDR3 reads TGCGCCAGCAGCTTGGATGGCCAGGGTAACTATGGCTACACCTTC. This gives the protein CASSLDGQGNYGYTF.

V and J are TRBV6-5 and TRBJ2-4; D might be TRBD1 or TRBD2, each matching 6 bases. The CDR3 covers 14 residues. V lost 6 bases and J 6 bases, leaving 15 bases between the germline ends. CDR1 is MNHEY, CDR2 SVGAGI, per germline. CDR3 loop: CASSDRGQGNIQYF. The DNA of the CDR3 is TGTGCCAGCAGCGACCGGGGGCAGGGAAACATTCAGTACTTC.

The J gene is TRBJ1-1, the V gene TRBV11-2, with unresolved D. The V end lost 6 bases, the J end lost 1 base, and 9 bases lay between the germline ends. Looked up from germline, CDR1 is SGHAT and CDR2 is FQNNGV. The CDR3 runs 13 residues. For the CDR3, the DNA is TGTGCCAGCAGTCCTCAGAGGAACACTGAAGCTTTCTTT. Protein product: CASSPQRNTEAFF.

The chain employs TRBV18 and TRBJ1-1; no firm D call. The CDR3 extends over 16 amino acids. Trimming took 5 bases from V and 0 from J, leaving 16 bases between them. Per the germline V gene, CDR1 is KGHSH and CDR2 is LQKENI. For the CDR3, the DNA is TGTGCCAGCTCATCGGGGTCCCTCGGGATGAACACTGAAGCTTTCTTT. This encodes CASSSGSLGMNTEAFF.

The genes are TRBV21-1 and TRBJ2-7; the table's D call of TRBD1 was not tested on the DNA. TRBV21-1 corresponds to a pseudogene. The CDR3 is made up of 14 amino acids. CDR3 protein: CASSATGRGGEQYF. The DNA for the CDR3 is TGTGCCAGCAGCGCGACAGGGCGAGGGGGCGAGCAGTACTTC.

This clone was seen more than once but under ten times. The DNA is left out, because the CDR3 cannot be placed on it with certainty; the CDR3 is given as TCRdb lists it. This chain links TRBV21-1 with TRBJ1-2; the tabulated D call, TRBD1, remains unverified against the DNA. TRBV21-1 is deemed a pseudogene. Including both end residues, the CDR3 is 16 amino acids long. CDR3 amino acids: CASSKVGQGIRYGYTF.

Only a few counts were recorded for this clone. The CDR3 DNA sequence: TGCGCCAGCAGTTCTGACTGGAACACTGAAGCTTTCTTT. Its translation: CASSSDWNTEAFF. The chain has TRBV10-1 and TRBJ1-1; D not certain. Germline assignment: CDR1 WNHNN and CDR2 SYGVQD (reference sequence). The CDR3 totals 13 residues. V was clipped by 5 bases and J by 1 base, with 8 bases between them.

This chain joins TRBV18 and TRBJ1-1, with 9 positions matching TRBD1. V trimming: 3 bases; J trimming: 3 bases; junction bases outside the gene matches: 5. The CDR3 runs to 15 residues. Germline lookup yields CDR1 KGHSH and CDR2 LQKENI. DNA for the CDR3: TGTGCCAGCTCACCCCGGACAGGGGCGGACACTGAAGCTTTCTTT. Translated, it gives CASSPRTGADTEAFF.

The chain recombines TRBV11-2 with TRBJ2-7, with 13 nucleotides matching TRBD2. The CDR3 contains 15 residues. V gave up 2 bases and J gave up 3 bases; unmatched junction bases: 1. Germline V gene data show CDR1 as SGHAT and CDR2 as FQNNGV. The CDR3 is CASSLRTSGSYEQYF. Here the CDR3 DNA reads TGTGCCAGCAGCTTAAGGACTAGCGGGAGCTACGAGCAGTACTTC.

V is TRBV19 and J is TRBJ2-7; TRBD2 matches 9 bases. The CDR3 loop spans 15 amino acids. Germline CDR1 LNHDA, CDR2 SQIVND (reference sequence). J was trimmed by 3 bases and V by 4 bases; bases with no gene match: 7. Written as DNA, the CDR3 is TGTGCCAGTAGTACCCGCCCTAGCGGGAACTACGAGCAGTACTTC. Protein product: CASSTRPSGNYEQYF.

This chain joins TRBV18 and TRBJ2-6, with D hard to call. CDR1 is KGHSH, CDR2 LQKENI, per germline. V shed 2 bases and J shed 4 bases, with 9 bases lying between them. This CDR3 region has 15 residues. The CDR3 is CASSPKGGGANVLTF. CDR3 DNA: TGTGCCAGCTCACCAAAGGGCGGCGGGGCCAACGTCCTGACTTTC. Variable domain in full (rest from reference TRBV18 and TRBJ2-6): NAGVMQNPRHLVRRRGQEARLRCSPMKGHSHVYWYRQLPEEGLKFMVYLQKENIIDESGMPKERFSAEFPKEGPSILRIQQVVRGDSAAYFCASSPKGGGANVLTFGAGSRLTVL.

The chain links TRBV6-5 to TRBJ1-5; 7 bases map to TRBD1. The CDR3 loop spans 13 amino acids. V was clipped by 0 bases and J by 11 bases; unmatched bases: 4. Germline assignment: CDR1 MNHEY and CDR2 SVGAGI. CDR3 nucleotides: TGTGCCAGCAGTTACTCCAGGGGGTGGACCCAGCATTTT. Protein product: CASSYSRGWTQHF.